This T cell receptor beta chain was identified in a study of STAT5B mutations in CD4+ large granular lymphocyte leukemia. On this clone itself: Its antigen is still unknown.

This was a survey-level run. Method: immunoSEQ multiplex PCR; TCRdb's copy keeps in-frame clones and lacks some. The sample holds tens of thousands of clones, 55% to 80% seen once. Study-wide findings and caveats: Compared with healthy controls (2/35), patient top clones favored TRBV06 (8/27).

Germline values: CDR1 LNHDA, CDR2 SQIVND (reference sequence). J was trimmed by 3 bases and V by 5 bases; bases with no gene match: 7. The CDR3 length is 14 residues. This receptor was taken from a human donor in good health. The sequencing input was CD4+ T cells from blood buffy coats. The chain uses TRBV19 and TRBJ2-7; 7 nucleotides agree with TRBD1. The CDR3 protein is CASSPRTGDYEQYF. CDR3 DNA sequence: TGTGCCAGTAGTCCCAGGACAGGAGACTACGAGCAGTACTTC.